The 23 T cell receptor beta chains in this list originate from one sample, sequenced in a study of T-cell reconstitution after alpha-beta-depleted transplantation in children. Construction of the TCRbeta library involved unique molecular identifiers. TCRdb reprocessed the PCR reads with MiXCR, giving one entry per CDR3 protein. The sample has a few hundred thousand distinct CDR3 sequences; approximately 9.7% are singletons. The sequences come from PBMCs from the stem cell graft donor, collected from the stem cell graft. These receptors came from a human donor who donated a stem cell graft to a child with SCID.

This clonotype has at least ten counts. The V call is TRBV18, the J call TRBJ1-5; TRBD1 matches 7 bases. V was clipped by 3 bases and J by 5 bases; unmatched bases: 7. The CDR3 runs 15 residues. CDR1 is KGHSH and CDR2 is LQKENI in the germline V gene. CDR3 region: CASSPRTGRDQPQHF. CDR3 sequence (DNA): TGTGCCAGCTCACCTCGGACAGGAAGGGATCAGCCCCAGCATTTT.

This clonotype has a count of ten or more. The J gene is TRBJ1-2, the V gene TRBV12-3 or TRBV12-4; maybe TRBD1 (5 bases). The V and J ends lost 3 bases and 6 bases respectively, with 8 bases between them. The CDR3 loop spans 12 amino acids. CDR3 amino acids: CASSFPGNGYTF. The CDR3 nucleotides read TGTGCCAGCAGTTTTCCAGGGAATGGCTACACCTTC.

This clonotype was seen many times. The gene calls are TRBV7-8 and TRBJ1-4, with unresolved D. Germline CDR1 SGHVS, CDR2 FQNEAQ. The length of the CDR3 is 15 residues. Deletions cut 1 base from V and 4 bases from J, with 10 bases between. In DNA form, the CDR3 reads TGTGCCAGCAGCTTAGGGCAGATGATTAATGAAAAACTGTTTTTT. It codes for CASSLGQMINEKLFF.

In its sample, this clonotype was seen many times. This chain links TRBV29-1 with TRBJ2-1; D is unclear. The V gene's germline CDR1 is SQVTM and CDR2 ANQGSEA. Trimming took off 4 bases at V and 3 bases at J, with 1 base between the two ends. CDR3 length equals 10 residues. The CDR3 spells CSVVYNEQFF. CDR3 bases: TGCAGCGTTGTCTACAATGAGCAGTTCTTC.

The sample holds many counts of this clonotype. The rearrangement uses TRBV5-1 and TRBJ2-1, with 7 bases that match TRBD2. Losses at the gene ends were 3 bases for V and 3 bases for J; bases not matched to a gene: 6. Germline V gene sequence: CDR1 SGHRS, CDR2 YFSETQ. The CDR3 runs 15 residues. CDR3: CASSSGLVGYNEQFF. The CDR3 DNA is TGCGCCAGCAGCTCTGGACTAGTCGGCTACAATGAGCAGTTCTTC.

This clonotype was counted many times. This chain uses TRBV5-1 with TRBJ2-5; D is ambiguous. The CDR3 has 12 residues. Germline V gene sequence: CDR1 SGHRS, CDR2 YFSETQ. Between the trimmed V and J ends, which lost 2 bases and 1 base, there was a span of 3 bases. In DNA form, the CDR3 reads TGCGCCAGCAGCTTCCTCCAAGAGACCCAGTACTTC. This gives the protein CASSFLQETQYF. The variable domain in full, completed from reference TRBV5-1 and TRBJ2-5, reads KAGVTQTPRYLIKTRGQQVTLSCSPISGHRSVSWYQQTPGQGLQFLFEYFSETQRNKGNFPGRFSGRQFSNSRSEMNVSTLELGDSALYLCASSFLQETQYFGPGTRLLVL.

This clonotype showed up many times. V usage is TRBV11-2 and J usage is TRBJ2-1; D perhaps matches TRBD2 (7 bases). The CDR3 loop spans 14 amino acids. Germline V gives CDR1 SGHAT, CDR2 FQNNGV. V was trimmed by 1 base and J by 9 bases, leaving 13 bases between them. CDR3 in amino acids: CASSLVGGAFEQFF. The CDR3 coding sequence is TGTGCCAGCAGCTTAGTAGGGGGGGCCTTTGAGCAGTTCTTC.

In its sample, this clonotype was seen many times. Written as DNA, the CDR3 is TGTGCCAGCAGCCAAGCCAAAAGGTTTTGGAACCAAGAGACCCAGTACTTC. This encodes CASSQAKRFWNQETQYF. The V and J genes are TRBV4-2 and TRBJ2-5; D remains ambiguous. V was trimmed by 1 base and J by 0 bases, leaving 15 bases between them. Germline CDR1 is LGHNA and CDR2 is YNFKEQ. This CDR3 comprises 17 residues.

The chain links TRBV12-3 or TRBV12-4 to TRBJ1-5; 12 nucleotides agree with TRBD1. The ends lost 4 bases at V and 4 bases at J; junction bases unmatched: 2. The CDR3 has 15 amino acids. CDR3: CASSSGQGANQPQHF. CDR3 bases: TGTGCCAGCAGTTCGGGACAGGGGGCAAATCAGCCCCAGCATTTT.

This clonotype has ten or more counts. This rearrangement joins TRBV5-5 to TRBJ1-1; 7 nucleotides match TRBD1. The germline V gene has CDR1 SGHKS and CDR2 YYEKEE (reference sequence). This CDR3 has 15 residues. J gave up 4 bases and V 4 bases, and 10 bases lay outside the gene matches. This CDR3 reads CASSGTAMRGTEAFF. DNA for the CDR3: TGTGCCAGCAGCGGGACAGCGATGAGAGGCACTGAAGCTTTCTTT.

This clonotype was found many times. CDR3 nucleotide sequence: TGTGCCAGCAGATCGACTCAACGCGGTGAAGCTTTCTTT. Protein: CASRSTQRGEAFF. J is TRBJ1-1 and V is TRBV12-3 or TRBV12-4; D call uncertain. Trimming cost V 6 bases and J 7 bases, with 15 bases left between them. This CDR3 region has 13 residues.

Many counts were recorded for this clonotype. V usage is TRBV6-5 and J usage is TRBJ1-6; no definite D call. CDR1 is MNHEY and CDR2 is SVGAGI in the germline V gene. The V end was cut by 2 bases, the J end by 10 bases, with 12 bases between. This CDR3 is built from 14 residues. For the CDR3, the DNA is TGTGCCAGCAGTTACGATGGCGGGTGGTCACCCCTCCACTTT. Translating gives CASSYDGGWSPLHF.

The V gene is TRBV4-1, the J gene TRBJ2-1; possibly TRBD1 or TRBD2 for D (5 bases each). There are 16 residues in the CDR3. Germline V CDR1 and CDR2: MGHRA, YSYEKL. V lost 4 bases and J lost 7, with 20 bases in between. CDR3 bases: TGCGCCAGCAGCCTGGGTCTGGGTGGCTGGGGGAATGAGCAGTTCTTC. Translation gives CASSLGLGGWGNEQFF.

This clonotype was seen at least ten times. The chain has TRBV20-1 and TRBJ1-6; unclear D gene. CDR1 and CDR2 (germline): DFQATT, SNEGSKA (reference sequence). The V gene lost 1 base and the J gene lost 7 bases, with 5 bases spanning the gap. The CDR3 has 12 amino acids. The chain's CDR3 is CSARVRNSPLHF. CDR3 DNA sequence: TGCAGTGCTAGAGTCCGAAATTCACCCCTCCACTTT.

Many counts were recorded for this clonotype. The CDR3 nucleotides are TGTGCCAGCAGCTTACTCCCGGCAGATACGCAGTATTTT. It yields the protein CASSLLPADTQYF. This sequence joins TRBV7-9 and TRBJ2-3; D is uncertain. The germline V and J ends were trimmed by 2 bases and 4 bases, with 7 bases remaining between them. The CDR3 length is 13 residues. Germline CDR1 is SEHNR and CDR2 is FQNEAQ (reference sequence).

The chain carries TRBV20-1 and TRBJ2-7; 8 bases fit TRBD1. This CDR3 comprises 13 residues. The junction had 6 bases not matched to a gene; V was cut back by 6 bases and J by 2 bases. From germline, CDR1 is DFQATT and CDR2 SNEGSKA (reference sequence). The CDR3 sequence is CSAIKTGAYEQYF. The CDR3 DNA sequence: TGCAGTGCAATAAAGACAGGGGCCTACGAGCAGTACTTC.

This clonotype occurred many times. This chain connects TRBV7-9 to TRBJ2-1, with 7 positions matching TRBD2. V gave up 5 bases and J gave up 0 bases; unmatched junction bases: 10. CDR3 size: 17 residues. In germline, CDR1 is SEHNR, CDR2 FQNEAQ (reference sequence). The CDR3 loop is CASSPLERGSSYNEQFF. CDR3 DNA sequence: TGTGCCAGCAGCCCTTTAGAGCGGGGAAGCTCCTACAATGAGCAGTTCTTC.

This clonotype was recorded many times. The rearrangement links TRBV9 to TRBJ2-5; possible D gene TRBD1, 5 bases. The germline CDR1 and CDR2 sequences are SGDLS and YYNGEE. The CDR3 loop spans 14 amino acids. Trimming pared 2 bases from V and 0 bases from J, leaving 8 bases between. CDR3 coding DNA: TGTGCCAGCAGCGTGGGGCAGAACCAAGAGACCCAGTACTTC. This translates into CASSVGQNQETQYF.

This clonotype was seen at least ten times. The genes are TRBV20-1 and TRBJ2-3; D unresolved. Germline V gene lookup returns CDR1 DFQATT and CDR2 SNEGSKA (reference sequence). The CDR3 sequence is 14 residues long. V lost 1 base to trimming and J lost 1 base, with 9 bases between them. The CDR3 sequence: CSARAVAGTDTQYF. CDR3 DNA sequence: TGCAGTGCTAGAGCCGTGGCGGGCACAGATACGCAGTATTTT.

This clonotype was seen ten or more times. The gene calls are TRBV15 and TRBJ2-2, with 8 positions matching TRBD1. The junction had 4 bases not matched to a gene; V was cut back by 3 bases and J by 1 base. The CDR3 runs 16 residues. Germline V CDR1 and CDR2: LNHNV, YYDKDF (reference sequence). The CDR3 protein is CATSSLGQGNTGELFF. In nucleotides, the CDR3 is TGTGCCACCAGCAGTCTTGGACAGGGGAACACCGGGGAGCTGTTTTTT. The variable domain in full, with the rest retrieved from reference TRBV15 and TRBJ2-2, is DAMVIQNPRYQVTQFGKPVTLSCSQTLNHNVMYWYQQKSSQAPKLLFHYYDKDFNNEADTPDNFQSRRPNTSFCFLDIRSPGLGDTAMYLCATSSLGQGNTGELFFGEGSRLTVL.

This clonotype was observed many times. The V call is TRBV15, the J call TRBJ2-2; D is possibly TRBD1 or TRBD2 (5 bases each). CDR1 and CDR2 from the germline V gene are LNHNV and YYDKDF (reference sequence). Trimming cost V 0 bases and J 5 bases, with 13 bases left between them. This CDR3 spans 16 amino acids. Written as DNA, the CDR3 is TGTGCCACCAGCAGAGATCCTAGAGGGGCGACCGGGGAGCTGTTTTTT. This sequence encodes CATSRDPRGATGELFF.

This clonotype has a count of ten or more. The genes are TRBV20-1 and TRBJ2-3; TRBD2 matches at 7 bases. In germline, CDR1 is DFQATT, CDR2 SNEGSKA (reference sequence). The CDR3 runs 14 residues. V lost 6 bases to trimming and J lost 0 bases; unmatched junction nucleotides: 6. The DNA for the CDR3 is TGCAGTGCCTACTCTAGCGGAAGCACAGATACGCAGTATTTT. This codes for CSAYSSGSTDTQYF.

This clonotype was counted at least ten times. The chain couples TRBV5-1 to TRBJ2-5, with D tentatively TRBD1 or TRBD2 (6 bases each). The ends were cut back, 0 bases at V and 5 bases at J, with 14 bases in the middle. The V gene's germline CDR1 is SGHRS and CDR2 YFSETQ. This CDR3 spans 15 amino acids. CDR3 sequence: CASSLALGGLETQYF. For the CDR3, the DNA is TGCGCCAGCAGCTTGGCTTTAGGGGGGCTGGAGACCCAGTACTTC.